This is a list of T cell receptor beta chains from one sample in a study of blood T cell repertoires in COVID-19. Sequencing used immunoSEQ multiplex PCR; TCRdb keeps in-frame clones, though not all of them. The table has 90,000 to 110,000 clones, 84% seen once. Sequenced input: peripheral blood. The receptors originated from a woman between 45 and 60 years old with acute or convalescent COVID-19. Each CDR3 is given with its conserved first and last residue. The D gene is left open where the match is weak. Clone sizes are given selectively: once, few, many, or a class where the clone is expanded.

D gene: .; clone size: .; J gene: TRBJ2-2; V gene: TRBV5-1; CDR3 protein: CASSSTGLTGELFF; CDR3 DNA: TGCGCCAGCAGCTCCACAGGGCTCACCGGGGAGCTGTTTTTT
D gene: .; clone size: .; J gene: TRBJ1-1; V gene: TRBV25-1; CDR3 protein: CASSEFQDSEAFF; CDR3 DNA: TGTGCCAGCAGTGAATTTCAGGACAGCGAAGCTTTCTTT
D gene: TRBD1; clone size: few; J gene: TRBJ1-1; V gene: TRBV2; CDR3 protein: CASTWGQGKAGPEAFF; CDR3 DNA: TGTGCCAGCACGTGGGGACAGGGTAAAGCGGGACCTGAAGCTTTCTTT
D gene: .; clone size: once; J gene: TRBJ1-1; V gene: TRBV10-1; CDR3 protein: CASSLDSSNTEAFF; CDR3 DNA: TGCGCCAGCAGTTTAGACAGCTCGAACACTGAAGCTTTCTTT
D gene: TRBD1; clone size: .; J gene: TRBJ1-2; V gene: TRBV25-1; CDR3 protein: CASSTGTAYGYTF; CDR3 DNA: TGTGCCAGCAGTACTGGGACAGCCTATGGCTACACCTTC
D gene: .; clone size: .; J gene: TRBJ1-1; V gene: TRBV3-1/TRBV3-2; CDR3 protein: CASSPSRDEAFF; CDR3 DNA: TGTGCCAGCAGCCCCTCCCGGGATGAAGCTTTCTTT
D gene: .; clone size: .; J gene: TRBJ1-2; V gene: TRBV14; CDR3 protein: CASSRGQNYGYTF; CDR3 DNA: TGTGCCAGCAGCCGAGGACAGAACTATGGCTACACCTTC
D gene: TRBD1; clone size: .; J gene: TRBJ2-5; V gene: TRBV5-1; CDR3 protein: CASSSATGVETQYF; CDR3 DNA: TGCGCCAGCAGCTCCGCGACAGGGGTGGAGACCCAGTACTTC
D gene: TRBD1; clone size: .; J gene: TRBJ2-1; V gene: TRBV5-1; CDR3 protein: CASSFISGTAYNEQFF; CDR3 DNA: TGCGCCAGCAGCTTTATTTCCGGGACAGCCTACAATGAGCAGTTCTTC
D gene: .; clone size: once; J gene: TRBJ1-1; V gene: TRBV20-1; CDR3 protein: CSASPPGGGTEAFF; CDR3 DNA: TGCAGTGCTAGTCCCCCGGGTGGAGGCACTGAAGCTTTCTTT
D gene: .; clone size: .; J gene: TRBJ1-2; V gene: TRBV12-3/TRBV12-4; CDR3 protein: CASSPRTAYGYTF; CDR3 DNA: TGTGCCAGCAGTCCCAGGACAGCCTATGGCTACACCTTC
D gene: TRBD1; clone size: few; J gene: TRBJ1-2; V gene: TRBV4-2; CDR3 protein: CASSQLGGTGINGYTF; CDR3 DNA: TGTGCCAGCAGCCAACTCGGGGGGACAGGGATAAATGGCTACACCTTC
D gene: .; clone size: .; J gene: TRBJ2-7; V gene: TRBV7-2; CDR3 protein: CASSLDPGLNEQYF; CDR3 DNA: TGTGCCAGCAGCTTAGACCCAGGTCTCAACGAGCAGTACTTC
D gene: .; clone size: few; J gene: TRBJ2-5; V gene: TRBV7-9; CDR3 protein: CASSPPGTGIEAQYF; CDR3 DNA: TGTGCCAGCAGCCCCCCCGGGACTGGGATTGAGGCCCAGTACTTC
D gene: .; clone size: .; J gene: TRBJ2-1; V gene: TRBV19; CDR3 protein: CASSTLVSLDAEQFF; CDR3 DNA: TGTGCCAGTAGTACCCTAGTGAGTCTGGATGCTGAGCAGTTCTTC
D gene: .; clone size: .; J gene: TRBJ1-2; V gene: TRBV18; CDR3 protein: CASSPPGGPIVGGYTF; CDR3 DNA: TGTGCCAGCTCACCTCCAGGAGGGCCCATCGTTGGGGGCTACACCTTC
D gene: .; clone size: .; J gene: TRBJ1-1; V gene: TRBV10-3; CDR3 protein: CAISYGKADTEAFF; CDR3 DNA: TGTGCCATCAGTTACGGGAAGGCGGACACTGAAGCTTTCTTT
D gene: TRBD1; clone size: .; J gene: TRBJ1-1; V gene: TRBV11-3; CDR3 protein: CASSLSTGGTEAFF; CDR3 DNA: TGTGCCAGCAGCCTCTCAACAGGGGGCACTGAAGCTTTCTTT
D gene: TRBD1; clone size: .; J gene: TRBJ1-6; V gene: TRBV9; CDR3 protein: CASSPRTGSIYNSPLHF; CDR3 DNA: TGTGCCAGCAGCCCACGGACAGGGAGTATCTATAATTCACCCCTCCACTTT
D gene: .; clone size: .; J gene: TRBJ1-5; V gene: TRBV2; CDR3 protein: CASSDHGRGSNQPQHF; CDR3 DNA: TGTGCCAGCAGTGACCACGGCAGGGGAAGCAATCAGCCCCAGCATTTT
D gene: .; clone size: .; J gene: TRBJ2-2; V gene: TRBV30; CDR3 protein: CAWRLGGEPGELFF; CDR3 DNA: TGTGCCTGGCGCCTAGGAGGTGAACCGGGGGAGCTGTTTTTT
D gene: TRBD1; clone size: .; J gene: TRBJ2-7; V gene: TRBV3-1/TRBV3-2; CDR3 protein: CASSISPGQGTYEQYF; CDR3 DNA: TGTGCCAGCAGTATATCTCCGGGACAGGGGACCTACGAGCAGTACTTC
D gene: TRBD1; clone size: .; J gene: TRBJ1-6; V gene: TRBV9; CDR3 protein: CASSDGQGSNSPLHF; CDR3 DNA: TGTGCCAGCAGCGACGGACAGGGGAGTAATTCACCCCTCCACTTT
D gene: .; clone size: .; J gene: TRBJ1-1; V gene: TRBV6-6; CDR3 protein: CASSYSPGNTEAFF; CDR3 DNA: TGTGCCAGCAGTTACTCACCGGGGAACACTGAAGCTTTCTTT
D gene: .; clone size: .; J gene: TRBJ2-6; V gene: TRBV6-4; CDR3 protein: CASSFLASGANVLTF; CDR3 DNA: TGTGCCAGCAGTTTTTTGGCTTCTGGGGCCAACGTCCTGACTTTC
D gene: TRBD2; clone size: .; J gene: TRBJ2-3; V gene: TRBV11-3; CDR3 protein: CASSPAGETDTQYF; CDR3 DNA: TGTGCCAGCAGCCCCGCGGGGGAAACAGATACGCAGTATTTT
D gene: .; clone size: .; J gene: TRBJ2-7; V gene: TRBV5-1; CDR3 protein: CASSMTAIGGEQYF; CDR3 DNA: TGCGCCAGCAGTATGACCGCAATAGGGGGCGAGCAGTACTTC
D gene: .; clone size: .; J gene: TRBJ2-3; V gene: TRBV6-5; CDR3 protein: CASSRGPWSTDTQYF; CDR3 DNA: TGTGCCAGCAGCCGAGGGCCTTGGAGCACAGATACGCAGTATTTT
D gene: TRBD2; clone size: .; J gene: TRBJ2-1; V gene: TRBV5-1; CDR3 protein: CASSPLAGGSNEQFF; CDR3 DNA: TGCGCCAGCAGTCCTCTAGCGGGGGGGTCCAATGAGCAGTTCTTC
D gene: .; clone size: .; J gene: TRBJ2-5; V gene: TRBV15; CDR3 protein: CATSRGTAQETQYF; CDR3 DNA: TGTGCCACCAGCAGAGGGACAGCACAAGAGACCCAGTACTTC
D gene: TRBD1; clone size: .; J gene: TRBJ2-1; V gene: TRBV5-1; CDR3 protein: CASSLGAGQALNEQFF; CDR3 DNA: TGCGCCAGCAGCTTGGGTGCGGGACAGGCCCTCAATGAGCAGTTCTTC
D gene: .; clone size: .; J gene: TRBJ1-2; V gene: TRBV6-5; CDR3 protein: CASGLQQSYTF; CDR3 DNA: TGTGCCAGCGGCCTTCAACAGAGCTACACCTTC
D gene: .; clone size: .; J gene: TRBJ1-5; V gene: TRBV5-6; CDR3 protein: CASSSGLAGQPQHF; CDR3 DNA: TGTGCCAGCAGCTCGGGACTCGCAGGGCAGCCCCAGCATTTT
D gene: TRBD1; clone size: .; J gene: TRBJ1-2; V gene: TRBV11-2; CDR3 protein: CASSDRVYGYTF; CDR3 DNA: TGTGCCAGCAGCGACAGGGTCTATGGCTACACCTTC
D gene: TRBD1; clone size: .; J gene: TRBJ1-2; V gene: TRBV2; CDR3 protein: CASSLNFGTVDYGYTF; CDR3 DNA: TGTGCCAGCAGCCTAAATTTCGGGACAGTGGACTATGGCTACACCTTC
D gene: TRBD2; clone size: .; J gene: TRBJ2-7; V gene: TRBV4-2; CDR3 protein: CASSQDRRGGLREQYF; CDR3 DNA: TGTGCCAGCAGCCAAGATAGGCGGGGGGGCTTGCGCGAGCAGTACTTC
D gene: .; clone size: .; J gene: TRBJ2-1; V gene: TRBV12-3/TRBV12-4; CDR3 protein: CASSANQGGEQFF; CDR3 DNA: TGTGCCAGCAGTGCAAACCAGGGAGGTGAGCAGTTCTTC
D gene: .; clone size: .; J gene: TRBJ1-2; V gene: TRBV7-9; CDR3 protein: CASSRAGVDGYTF; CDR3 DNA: TGTGCCAGCAGCCGGGCGGGGGTGGATGGCTACACCTTC
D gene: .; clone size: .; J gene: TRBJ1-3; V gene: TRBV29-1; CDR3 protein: CSAKQVLTGNTIYF; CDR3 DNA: TGCAGCGCAAAACAGGTCTTGACTGGAAACACCATATATTTT
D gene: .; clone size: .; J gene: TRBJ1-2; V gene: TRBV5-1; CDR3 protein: CASSPRQSNYGYTF; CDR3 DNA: TGCGCCAGCAGCCCGAGGCAGAGTAACTATGGCTACACCTTC
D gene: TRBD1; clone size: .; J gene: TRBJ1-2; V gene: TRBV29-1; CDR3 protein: CSARTGAYGYTF; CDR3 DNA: TGCAGCGCTCGGACAGGGGCCTATGGCTACACCTTC
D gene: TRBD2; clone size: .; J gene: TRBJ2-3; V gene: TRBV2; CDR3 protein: CASSEGGGTDTQYF; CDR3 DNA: TGTGCCAGCAGTGAAGGGGGGGGAACAGATACGCAGTATTTT
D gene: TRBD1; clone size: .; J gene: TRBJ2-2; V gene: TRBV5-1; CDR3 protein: CASSLGQGAGGELFF; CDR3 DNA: TGCGCCAGCAGCTTGGGACAGGGGGCAGGCGGGGAGCTGTTTTTT
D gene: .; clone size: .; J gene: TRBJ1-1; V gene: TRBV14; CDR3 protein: CASSQMWGNTEAFF; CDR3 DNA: TGTGCCAGCAGCCAAATGTGGGGCAACACTGAAGCTTTCTTT
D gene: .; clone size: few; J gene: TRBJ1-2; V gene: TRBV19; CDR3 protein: CASSIGAEKNYGYTF; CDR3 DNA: TGTGCCAGTAGTATAGGGGCAGAAAAGAACTATGGCTACACCTTC
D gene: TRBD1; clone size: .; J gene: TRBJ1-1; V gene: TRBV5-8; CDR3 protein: CASSRAGGKEAFF; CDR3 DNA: TGTGCCAGCAGCCGTGCAGGGGGCAAAGAAGCTTTCTTT
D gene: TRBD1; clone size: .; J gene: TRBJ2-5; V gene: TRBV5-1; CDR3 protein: CASSLGTGGETQYF; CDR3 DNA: TGCGCCAGCAGCCTCGGGACAGGGGGTGAGACCCAGTACTTC
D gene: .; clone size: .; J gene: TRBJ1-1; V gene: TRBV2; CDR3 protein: CASRETGAMNTEAFF; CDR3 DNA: TGTGCCAGCAGAGAGACAGGTGCCATGAACACTGAAGCTTTCTTT
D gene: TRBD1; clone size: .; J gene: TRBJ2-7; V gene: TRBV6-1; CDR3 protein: CASSEAGGVFEQYF; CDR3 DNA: TGTGCCAGCAGTGAAGCAGGGGGCGTGTTCGAGCAGTACTTC
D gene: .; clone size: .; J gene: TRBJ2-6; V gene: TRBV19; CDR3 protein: CASSIAGGLSGANVLTF; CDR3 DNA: TGTGCCAGTAGTATAGCGGGGGGCCTCTCTGGGGCCAACGTCCTGACTTTC
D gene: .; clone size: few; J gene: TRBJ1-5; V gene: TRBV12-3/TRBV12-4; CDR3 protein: CASAYFNQPQHF; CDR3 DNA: TGTGCCAGCGCTTACTTCAATCAGCCCCAGCATTTT
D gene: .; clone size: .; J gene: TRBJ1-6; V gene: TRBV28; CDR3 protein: CASSSGVSPLHF; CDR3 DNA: TGTGCCAGCAGTTCAGGGGTTTCACCCCTCCACTTT